The sequence of this T cell receptor (beta chain) was determined in a study of shared clonotypes between healthy human individuals. The protocol was immunoSEQ multiplex PCR, while the TCRdb copy is restricted to in-frame clones and leaves out a portion. The sample has under 2.5 million clones, about 90% seen once. Germline CDR1 SGHTS, CDR2 YDEGEE. This CDR3 region has 15 residues. V lost 0 bases, J lost 2 bases, and 0 bases stayed unmatched. As concerns this clone: Other DNA sequences of this sample code for an identical CDR3.

The TCR was taken from a man between 18 and 35 years old in good health. Some clones in this sample may be carry-over from other donors' samples. The V call is TRBV5-8, the J call TRBJ2-5; 11 bases agree with TRBD1. The sequencing input was naive CD4+ T cells from PBMCs. As to subset: CD45RA+ positively selected. This CDR3 reads CASSLGDRGQETQYF. Here the CDR3 DNA reads TGTGCCAGCAGCTTGGGGGACAGGGGGCAAGAGACCCAGTACTTC.